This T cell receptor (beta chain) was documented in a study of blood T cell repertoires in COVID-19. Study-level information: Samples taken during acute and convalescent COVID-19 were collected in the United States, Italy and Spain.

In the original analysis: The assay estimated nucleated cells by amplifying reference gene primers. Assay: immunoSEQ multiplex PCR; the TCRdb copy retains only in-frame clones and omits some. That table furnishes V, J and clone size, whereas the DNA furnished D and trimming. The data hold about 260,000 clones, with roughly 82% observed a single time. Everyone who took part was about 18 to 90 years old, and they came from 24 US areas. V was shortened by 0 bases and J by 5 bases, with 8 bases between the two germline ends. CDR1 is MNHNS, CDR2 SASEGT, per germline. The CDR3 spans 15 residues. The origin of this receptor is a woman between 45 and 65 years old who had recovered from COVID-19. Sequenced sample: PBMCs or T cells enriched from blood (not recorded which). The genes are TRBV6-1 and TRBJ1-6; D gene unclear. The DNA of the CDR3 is TGTGCCAGCAGTGAAGCACTCCCTAATAATTCACCCCTCCACTTT. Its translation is CASSEALPNNSPLHF.